This T cell receptor beta chain was found in a study of CD8 T cells in Susac syndrome. The RNA input was 0.5 to 1 ug, and it was reverse transcribed with random hexamers. In TCRdb, the immunoSEQ multiplex PCR reads were re-called with MiXCR into one record per CDR3 protein. The table has about 160,000 distinct CDR3 sequences, about 93% seen once; the top ten hold more than 0.13%. With 0 bases removed from V and 6 bases from J, the gap between germline ends came to 18 bases. The CDR3 is 16 amino acids. Germline V gene lookup returns CDR1 SGHNT and CDR2 YYREEE (reference sequence). The chain couples TRBV5-4 to TRBJ1-2; D gene unclear. The origin of this receptor is a human donor in good health. Sequenced input: CD4+ T cells from PBMCs. The CDR3 nucleotides read TGTGCCAGCAGCTTGGACCCCTTACGAGGTATCCATGGCTACACCTTC. It specifies CASSLDPLRGIHGYTF. Variable domain in full (rest from reference TRBV5-4 and TRBJ1-2): ETGVTQSPTHLIKTRGQQVTLRCSSQSGHNTVSWYQQALGQGPQFIFQYYREEENGRGNFPPRFSGLQFPNYSSELNVNALELDDSALYLCASSLDPLRGIHGYTFGSGTRLTVV.